The clone carrying this T cell receptor beta chain appeared a single time. The target antigen is unknown. Sequencing relied on a cDNA template that was reverse transcribed from extracted RNA. Measured with immunoSEQ multiplex PCR; TCRdb has only the in-frame clones, and not every one. The sample shows 130,000 to 150,000 clones, approximately 56% of them seen only once. This sample was included in a study of CD8+ T cells in alopecia areata. V was pared by 4 bases and J by 3 bases, with 6 bases between. The CDR3 is 11 residues long. The germline V gene has CDR1 SQVTM and CDR2 ANQGSEA. Study-wide results and caveats: Compared with normal scalp, lesional scalp had higher clonality and more expanded CD8+ clones. Mice showed clearer TCR sharing than patients did, a gap that was possibly HLA-related.

Sorting separated CD4+ and CD8+ T cells out of PBMCs. V is TRBV29-1 and J is TRBJ1-2, with no clear D. The source is a human donor in good health. The specimen sequenced was CD8+ T cells sorted from blood. DNA of the CDR3: TGCAGCGTTGGCCTTGACTATGGCTACACCTTC. It translates to CSVGLDYGYTF.